Listed here are 14 T cell receptor beta chains from one sample, sequenced in a study of beta chain features in type 1 diabetes. The whole isolated RNA underwent reverse transcription, so sequencing captured expressed TCRB transcripts. Libraries were prepared by immunoSEQ multiplex PCR; TCRdb keeps only in-frame clonotypes and omits some of them. This repertoire shows around 320,000 clones, roughly 15% found once; its top ten account for about 6.6%. Sequencing used central memory CD4+ T cells from blood. The source is a man aged 25-45 years in good health.

V usage is TRBV5-1 and J usage is TRBJ1-1; D is possibly TRBD1 (6 bases). Germline loops: CDR1 SGHRS, CDR2 YFSETQ. Trimming cost V 3 bases and J 1 base, with 13 bases left between them. CDR3 length equals 15 residues. The CDR3 loop is CASSWGGGWNTEAFF. CDR3 nucleotides: TGCGCCAGCAGCTGGGGTGGGGGCTGGAACACTGAAGCTTTCTTT.

The V and J genes are TRBV7-2 and TRBJ1-1; D unresolved. The germline V gene encodes CDR1 SGHTA and CDR2 FQGNSA. This CDR3 has 14 amino acids. V was cut by 1 base and J by 13 bases, with 19 bases left in between. This chain's CDR3 is CASSLDTGQAIGFF. The CDR3 DNA is TGTGCCAGCAGCTTAGATACCGGCCAGGCTATAGGTTTCTTT. The full variable domain, in which reference TRBV7-2 and TRBJ1-1 provide the parts outside the CDR3, is GAGVSQSPSNKVTEKGKDVELRCDPISGHTALYWYRQSLGQGLEFLIYFQGNSAPDKSGLPSDRFSAERTGGSVSTLTIQRTQQEDSAVYLCASSLDTGQAIGFFGQGTRLTVV.

This clone was observed a handful of times. The chain has TRBV2 and TRBJ2-1; weak D call: TRBD2 (7 bases). The CDR3 is 16 amino acids. Germline V lookup: CDR1 SNHLY, CDR2 FYNNEI. Trimming stripped 6 bases from V and 1 base from J, with 16 bases between. CDR3 DNA: TGTGCCAGCAGCACCGGACTAGGGGGATCCTACAATGAGCAGTTCTTC. Translated: CASSTGLGGSYNEQFF. Together with reference TRBV2 and TRBJ2-1, the CDR3 gives the full variable domain: EPEVTQTPSHQVTQMGQEVILRCVPISNHLYFYWYRQILGQKVEFLVSFYNNEISEKSEIFDDQFSVERPDGSNFTLKIRSTKLEDSAMYFCASSTGLGGSYNEQFFGPGTRLTVL.

This clone was found a few times. The CDR3 reads CASSNRDRGLYEQYF. The CDR3 DNA sequence: TGTGCCAGTAGTAACCGGGACAGGGGGCTCTACGAGCAGTACTTC. V is TRBV19 and J is TRBJ2-7, with 12 bases matching TRBD1. The CDR3 runs 15 residues. V trimming: 4 bases; J trimming: 3 bases; junction bases outside the gene matches: 4. The germline V gene has CDR1 LNHDA and CDR2 SQIVND (reference sequence).

This clone was counted only a few times. The rearrangement joins TRBV9 to TRBJ2-2; D is uncertain. Per germline, CDR1 SGDLS and CDR2 YYNGEE. V was pared by 3 bases and J by 4 bases, with 7 bases between. CDR3 length equals 13 residues. For the CDR3, the DNA is TGTGCCAGCAGCGCGACCCCCACCGGGGAGCTGTTTTTT. It codes for CASSATPTGELFF.

This rearrangement joins TRBV7-2 to TRBJ2-7, with a possible D match to TRBD1 (5 bases). The V gene lost 6 bases and the J gene lost 2 bases, with 11 bases spanning the gap. Per the germline V gene, CDR1 is SGHTA and CDR2 is FQGNSA. The CDR3 runs to 13 residues. The CDR3 DNA reads as TGTGCCAGCAGACGAGGACACCCCTACGAGCAGTACTTC. Encoded protein: CASRRGHPYEQYF.

The V and J genes are TRBV7-2 and TRBJ2-3; the D call may be TRBD1 or TRBD2 (5 bases each). The V and J ends lost 4 bases and 2 bases respectively, with 10 bases between them. Per germline, CDR1 SGHTA and CDR2 FQGNSA. The CDR3 runs 14 residues. CDR3 sequence (DNA): TGTGCCAGCAGCTGGGACGCCCTCACAGATACGCAGTATTTT. Protein sequence: CASSWDALTDTQYF.

A few counts support this clone. The chain couples TRBV4-2 to TRBJ2-7; D is ambiguous. V lost 5 bases and J 3 bases, leaving 11 bases between the germline ends. Germline V CDR1 and CDR2: LGHNA, YNFKEQ. The CDR3 runs to 13 residues. For the CDR3, the DNA is TGTGCCAGCAGCTTGGCGAGAGACTACGAGCAGTACTTC. Translated: CASSLARDYEQYF.

As regards this clone: This sample also contains other DNA sequences that code for the same CDR3. The rearrangement uses TRBV5-1 and TRBJ2-1; tentatively, D is TRBD1 (5 bases). This CDR3 has 15 residues. The V gene lost 3 bases and the J gene lost 0 bases, with 10 bases spanning the gap. Germline CDR1 SGHRS, CDR2 YFSETQ. Written as DNA, the CDR3 is TGCGCCAGCAGCTCAGGACAAAGCTCCTACAATGAGCAGTTCTTC. Its protein is CASSSGQSSYNEQFF.

This clone was counted only a few times. A read error may account for a junction end that differs from germline. The chain links TRBV7-7 to TRBJ1-1; D may be TRBD1 (5 bases). The V gene's germline CDR1 is SSHAT and CDR2 FNYEAQ (reference sequence). The CDR3 spans 17 residues. CDR3 sequence (DNA): TGCGCCAGCAGCCATCATACAGGATTTTCCGACAACACTGAAGCTTTCTTT. Protein sequence: CASSHHTGFSDNTEAFF.

The chain has TRBV7-9 and TRBJ2-1; TRBD2 might be the D (5 bases). The V gene's germline CDR1 is SEHNR and CDR2 FQNEAQ (reference sequence). CDR3 size: 15 residues. Trimming shortened V by 1 base and J by 3 bases, and 10 bases separated the two germline ends. CDR3 coding DNA: TGTGCCAGCAGCTTAGGCCTAGCCGGCTACAATGAGCAGTTCTTC. Protein product: CASSLGLAGYNEQFF.

This clone was recorded a few times. This chain connects TRBV28 to TRBJ1-4, with a possible D match to TRBD1 (6 bases). The CDR3 is 14 amino acids. Germline V CDR1 and CDR2: MDHEN, SYDVKM. The V and J ends lost 6 bases and 5 bases respectively, with 13 bases between them. The CDR3 protein is CASRGTQVNEKLFF. DNA of the CDR3: TGTGCCAGCAGGGGGACACAAGTGAATGAAAAACTGTTTTTT.

The V gene is TRBV7-6, the J gene TRBJ2-5, with TRBD1 identical over 8 bases. CDR3 size: 15 residues. CDR1 and CDR2 from the germline V gene are SGHVS and FNYEAQ. The ends lost 1 base at V and 5 bases at J; junction bases unmatched: 6. CDR3 region: CASSLVRRGRETQYF. CDR3 bases: TGTGCCAGCAGCTTAGTTCGCAGGGGGCGGGAGACCCAGTACTTC.

The chain employs TRBV11-2 and TRBJ2-2; D may be TRBD1 or TRBD2 (5 bases each). The CDR3 covers 14 residues. Germline-derived CDR1 and CDR2 are SGHAT and FQNNGV. V lost 4 bases and J lost 3, with 9 bases in between. The CDR3 region has the DNA TGTGCCAGCAGCTCCGGGGCGGACACCGGGGAGCTGTTTTTT. Protein product: CASSSGADTGELFF.